The 10 T cell receptor beta chains given below trace back to one sample, sequenced in a study of T cells in Graves' hyperthyroidism and ophthalmopathy. The investigators amplified TCR beta CDR3 regions from RNA transcripts. First-round RT-PCR targeting the TCR CDR3 was performed with the HTBI primer set. TCRdb re-called the multiplex PCR reads with MiXCR, one entry per CDR3 protein. The sample carries around 610,000 distinct CDR3 sequences, roughly 14% recorded once. Source material: blood. Source of these receptors: a woman in her forties with Graves' ophthalmopathy.

The chain combines TRBV5-1 with TRBJ1-2; D gene uncertain. Trimming left V 3 bases short and J 2 bases short, with 8 bases between. The CDR3 loop spans 13 amino acids. Germline CDR1 is SGHRS and CDR2 is YFSETQ. The CDR3 coding sequence is TGCGCCAGCAGCTGGACTGACAACTATGGCTACACCTTC. It yields the protein CASSWTDNYGYTF.

Regarding this clonotype: At one end, the junction sequence differs from germline, possibly due to a read error. The CDR3 region is CVSSINYGYTF. The DNA for the CDR3 is TGTGTCAGTTCGATTAACTATGGCTACACCTTC. This rearrangement joins TRBV19 to TRBJ1-2; D gene unclear. CDR1 and CDR2 from the germline V gene are LNHDA and SQIVND (reference sequence). CDR3 length equals 11 residues.

The CDR3 bases are TGTGCCAGCAGTGGGACAGGGGATGGGGCCAACGTCCTGACTTTC. It translates to CASSGTGDGANVLTF. This chain connects TRBV28 to TRBJ2-6; 10 positions match TRBD1. The CDR3 is 15 amino acids. V shed 5 bases, J shed 3 bases, and the junction held 1 base outside the gene matches. The germline gives CDR1 MDHEN, CDR2 SYDVKM.

At least ten counts were recorded for this clonotype. V gene TRBV6-2 or TRBV6-3 combines with J gene TRBJ1-1; no clear D. Germline V gene sequence: CDR1 MNHEY, CDR2 SVGEGT. CDR3 length: 15 amino acids. V lost 2 bases to trimming and J lost 5 bases, with 15 bases between them. The CDR3 loop is CASSYRRVGATEAFF. For the CDR3, the DNA is TGTGCCAGCAGTTACCGGAGGGTAGGTGCGACTGAAGCTTTCTTT.

This clonotype was seen at least ten times. CDR3 bases: TGTGCCAGCAGCTCGGTGGGGGCCGGGGAGCTGTTTTTT. Translated, it gives CASSSVGAGELFF. The chain is built from TRBV6-5 and TRBJ2-2; D could derive from TRBD1 or TRBD2 (5 bases each). Trimming pared 6 bases from V and 6 bases from J, leaving 11 bases between. The CDR3 sequence is 13 residues long. CDR1 is MNHEY and CDR2 is SVGAGI in the germline V gene.

This clonotype was counted between two and nine times. The chain is built from TRBV24-1 and TRBJ2-5; D unclear. The ends were cut back, 2 bases at V and 3 bases at J, with 9 bases in the middle. Germline V gene lookup returns CDR1 KGHDR and CDR2 SFDVKD. The CDR3 covers 14 residues. CDR3 nucleotide sequence: TGTGCCACCAGTGATTCTGGCGTGAAAGAGACCCAGTACTTC. Protein sequence: CATSDSGVKETQYF.

This clonotype appeared many times. This could be a read error, since a much larger clone is one nucleotide away. V gene TRBV12-3 or TRBV12-4 combines with J gene TRBJ2-2, with TRBD2 matching over 7 bases. The CDR3 spans 13 residues. This chain's CDR3 is CASSLSGSGVLFF. The CDR3 region has the DNA TGTGCCAGCAGTCTTAGCGGGTCCGGGGTGCTGTTTTTT.

This clonotype was seen repeatedly, ten times or more. The rearrangement joins TRBV2 to TRBJ2-4, with a possible D match to TRBD2 (6 bases). This CDR3 spans 13 amino acids. Germline values: CDR1 SNHLY, CDR2 FYNNEI. V was cut by 4 bases and J by 6 bases, with 10 bases left in between. CDR3: CASSGGLGNIQYF. CDR3 coding DNA: TGTGCCAGCAGTGGGGGACTCGGAAACATTCAGTACTTC.

In its sample, this clonotype was seen many times. J is TRBJ1-3 and V is TRBV6-5, with TRBD1 as a possible D gene (5 bases). The V end was cut by 0 bases, the J end by 0 bases, with 9 bases between. The CDR3 extends over 16 amino acids. CDR1 is MNHEY and CDR2 is SVGAGI in the germline V gene. This CDR3 reads CASSYSGTFSGNTIYF. CDR3 DNA sequence: TGTGCCAGCAGTTACTCTGGGACCTTCTCTGGAAACACCATATATTTT.

This clonotype was observed many times. The chain combines TRBV6-1 with TRBJ1-2, with 9 bases lining up with TRBD1. V shed 5 bases, J shed 2 bases, and the junction held 3 bases outside the gene matches. Looked up from germline, CDR1 is MNHNS and CDR2 is SASEGT. The CDR3 has 14 amino acids. CDR3 protein: CASSKGTGNYGYTF. As DNA, the CDR3 is TGTGCCAGCAGTAAAGGGACAGGGAACTATGGCTACACCTTC.